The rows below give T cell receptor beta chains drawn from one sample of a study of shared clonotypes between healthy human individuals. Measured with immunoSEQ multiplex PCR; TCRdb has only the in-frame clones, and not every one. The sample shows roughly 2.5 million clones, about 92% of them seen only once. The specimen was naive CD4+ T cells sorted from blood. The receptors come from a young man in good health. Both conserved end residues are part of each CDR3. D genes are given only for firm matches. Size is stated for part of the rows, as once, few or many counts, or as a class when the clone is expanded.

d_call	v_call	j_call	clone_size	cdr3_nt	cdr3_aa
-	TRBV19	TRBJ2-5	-	TGTGCCAGTAGTAATCAAGAGACCCAGTACTTC	CASSNQETQYF
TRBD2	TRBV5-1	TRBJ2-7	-	TGCGCCAGCAGCCGTCTCCCAGGGACTAGTGTCGAGCAGTACTTC	CASSRLPGTSVEQYF
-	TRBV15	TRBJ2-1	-	TGTGCCACCAGTTTACCCTTCGGCGGAAGCTCCTACAATGAGCAGTTCTTC	CATSLPFGGSSYNEQFF
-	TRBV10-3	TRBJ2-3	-	TGTGCCATCAGTGAGGTGGTAGCTAGGGGGACTAGCACAGATACGCAGTATTTT	CAISEVVARGTSTDTQYF
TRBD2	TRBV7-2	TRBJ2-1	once	TGTGCCAGCAGCTTAATAGGACTAGCGGGAGCAGATGAGCAGTTCTTC	CASSLIGLAGADEQFF
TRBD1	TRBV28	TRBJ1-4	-	TGTGCCAGCAGTGCCGACAACAGGGGGCGGGGTGAAAAACTGTTTTTT	CASSADNRGRGEKLFF
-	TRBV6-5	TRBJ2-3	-	TGTGCCAGCAGGATACTAGGTTCAGATACGCAGTATTTT	CASRILGSDTQYF
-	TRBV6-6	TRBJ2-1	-	TGTGCCAGCAGCCCTCAAAGGGTGAGCTCCTACAATGAGCAGTTCTTC	CASSPQRVSSYNEQFF
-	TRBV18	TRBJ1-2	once	TGTGCCAGCTCACCGGGTGAGGGAGGTGGCTACACCTTC	CASSPGEGGGYTF
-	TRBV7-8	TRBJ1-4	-	TGTGCCAGCAGCCCAAGAGTAGGTGAAAAACTGTTTTTT	CASSPRVGEKLFF
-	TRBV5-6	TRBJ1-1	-	TGTGCCAGCAGCCGTCAGCCGGTTGAAGCTTTCTTT	CASSRQPVEAFF
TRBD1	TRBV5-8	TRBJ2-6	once	TGTGCCAGCAGCTTGACGACCAAGACAGGGGAACCGAGCGTCCTGACTTTC	CASSLTTKTGEPSVLTF
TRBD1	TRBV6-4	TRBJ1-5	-	TGTGCCAGCAGTGACTCAAGACAGGGGACGAATCAGCCCCAGCATTTT	CASSDSRQGTNQPQHF
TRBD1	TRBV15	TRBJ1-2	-	TGTGCCACCAGCAGAGAAGGGACAGGGGGAGCCCTTAGGGGCTACACCTTC	CATSREGTGGALRGYTF
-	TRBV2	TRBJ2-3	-	TGTGCCAGCAGTGAAGGTCGTCCTCCTTATACGCAGTATTTT	CASSEGRPPYTQYF
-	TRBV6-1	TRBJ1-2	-	-	CASSEVGTGSATF
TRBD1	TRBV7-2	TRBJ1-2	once	TGTGCCAGCAGCTTAAGACAGGGGGATGGCTACACCTTC	CASSLRQGDGYTF
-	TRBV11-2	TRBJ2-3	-	TGTGCCAGCAGCTTTATTGCAGATACGCAGTATTTT	CASSFIADTQYF
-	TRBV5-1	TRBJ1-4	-	TGCGCCAGCAGCTTTGGGGGGGCAACCTTTTTTAATGAAAAACTGTTTTTT	CASSFGGATFFNEKLFF
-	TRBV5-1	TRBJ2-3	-	TGCGCCAGCAGCTTGGCCCCGGGATCAGATACGCAGTATTTT	CASSLAPGSDTQYF
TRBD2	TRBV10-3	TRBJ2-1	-	TGTGCCATCAGCTCGGGACTAGCGGGATTGGATGAGCAGTTCTTC	CAISSGLAGLDEQFF
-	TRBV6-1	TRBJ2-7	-	TGTGCCAGCAGTGAAGGGTTAGGGGCGTCGTACGAGCAGTACTTC	CASSEGLGASYEQYF
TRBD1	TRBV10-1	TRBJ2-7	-	TGCGCCAGCAGTGCCGGACACAGGGGGCTCCGGGGCGAGCAGTACTTC	CASSAGHRGLRGEQYF
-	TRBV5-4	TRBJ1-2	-	TGTGCCAGCAGCTTGGGAGCGGGTCGGGGAAATGGCTACACCTTC	CASSLGAGRGNGYTF
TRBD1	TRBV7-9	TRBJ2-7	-	TGTGCCAGCAGCATGTTCCGGGACAGGGGCTACGAGCAGTACTTC	CASSMFRDRGYEQYF
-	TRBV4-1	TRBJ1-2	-	TGCGCCAGCAGCCAAGCTGGACAGAACTATGGCTACACCTTC	CASSQAGQNYGYTF
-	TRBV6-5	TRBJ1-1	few	TGTGCCAGCAGGAGAGACACTGAAGCTTTCTTT	CASRRDTEAFF
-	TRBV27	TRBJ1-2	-	TGTGCCAGCAGTCGGCAGGGAATCTATGGCTACACCTTC	CASSRQGIYGYTF
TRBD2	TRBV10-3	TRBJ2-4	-	TGTGCCATCAGGGCGGGAGAGGCCAAAAACATTCAGTACTTC	CAIRAGEAKNIQYF
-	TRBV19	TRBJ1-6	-	TGTGCCAGTAGTATAGGGGACCTTAATTCACCCCTCCACTTT	CASSIGDLNSPLHF
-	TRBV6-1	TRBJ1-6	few	TGTGCCAGCAGCTGGGAGGGGATATATAATTCACCCCTCCACTTT	CASSWEGIYNSPLHF
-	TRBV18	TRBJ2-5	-	TGTGCCAGCTCGAAACAAGAGACCCAGTACTTC	CASSKQETQYF
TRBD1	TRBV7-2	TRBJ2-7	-	TGTGCCAGCAGCTTAGAGGGACAGGGGTTCTACGAGCAGTACTTC	CASSLEGQGFYEQYF
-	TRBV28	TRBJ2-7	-	TGTGCCAGCAGTTTAGGTGCAGGGCGCTCCTACGAGCAGTACTTC	CASSLGAGRSYEQYF
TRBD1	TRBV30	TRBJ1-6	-	TGTGCCTGGAGTTCCCGGGGACAGGGGGATTCACCCCTCCACTTT	CAWSSRGQGDSPLHF
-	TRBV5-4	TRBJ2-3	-	TGTGCCAGCAGCCCGAAGGGGGGGGGATTGCTGAGCACAGATACGCAGTATTTT	CASSPKGGGLLSTDTQYF
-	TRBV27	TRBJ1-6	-	TGTGCCAGCAGTCCTACAGACAATTCACCCCTCCACTTT	CASSPTDNSPLHF
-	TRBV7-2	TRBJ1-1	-	TGTGCCAGCAGCGAACGAGGACAGTACACTGAAGCTTTCTTT	CASSERGQYTEAFF
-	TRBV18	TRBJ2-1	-	TGTGCCAGCTCACCACCGGGCGCTCGCGAGAATGAGCAGTTCTTC	CASSPPGARENEQFF
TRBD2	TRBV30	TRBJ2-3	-	TGTGCCTGGAGTGTATCCTGGACTAGCGGGAGATCAGATACGCAGTATTTT	CAWSVSWTSGRSDTQYF
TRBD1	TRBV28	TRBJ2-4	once	TGTGCCAGCAGTTCCGGACAGGGTCGGGGAAACATTCAGTACTTC	CASSSGQGRGNIQYF